Below, 9 T cell receptor beta chains from the same sample are listed, as sequenced in a study of blood T cell repertoires in COVID-19. Sequenced by immunoSEQ multiplex PCR; TCRdb stores in-frame clones only, minus some. The sample lists some 200,000 clones; over 60% were seen once. Material: peripheral blood. The receptors derive from a woman in her seventies with acute or convalescent COVID-19.

This clone was picked up a small number of times. This rearrangement joins TRBV6-6 to TRBJ1-1; D unclear. CDR3 length: 15 amino acids. Germline V CDR1 and CDR2: MNHNY, SVGAGI (reference sequence). The V end lost 4 bases, the J end lost 1 base, and 13 bases lay between the germline ends. CDR3 sequence: CASSSPPRRNTEAFF. CDR3 coding DNA: TGTGCCAGCAGTTCCCCCCCGCGGAGGAACACTGAAGCTTTCTTT.

V is TRBV5-1 and J is TRBJ2-3; no definite D call. The V end was cut by 0 bases, the J end by 0 bases, with 14 bases between. This CDR3 is 17 amino acids long. Germline loops: CDR1 SGHRS, CDR2 YFSETQ. DNA of the CDR3: TGCGCCAGCAGCTTGGCCACCCTATCCTCTAGCACAGATACGCAGTATTTT. It encodes CASSLATLSSSTDTQYF.

The V gene is TRBV7-6, the J gene TRBJ2-5; 12 bases align to TRBD2. Germline values: CDR1 SGHVS, CDR2 FNYEAQ. Unmatched junction bases numbered 7, after V lost 7 bases and J lost 4 bases. This CDR3 has 15 residues. The CDR3 here is CASNPSGGVSETQYF. As DNA, the CDR3 is TGTGCCAGCAACCCTAGCGGGGGGGTGTCAGAGACCCAGTACTTC.

J is TRBJ1-1 and V is TRBV12-3 or TRBV12-4; perhaps TRBD1 as D (6 bases). The CDR3 spans 13 residues. Trimming pared 2 bases from V and 6 bases from J, leaving 10 bases between. The CDR3 nucleotides read TGTGCCAGCAGTTTAAACAGGGTGGCTGAAGCTTTCTTT. Its protein product is CASSLNRVAEAFF.

This rearrangement joins TRBV15 to TRBJ1-6; possibly TRBD1 for D (5 bases). Germline values: CDR1 LNHNV, CDR2 YYDKDF (reference sequence). The germline V and J ends were trimmed by 8 bases and 5 bases, with 13 bases remaining between them. The CDR3 sequence is 14 residues long. Here the CDR3 reads CATHRGANNSPLHF. The CDR3 DNA reads as TGTGCCACCCACAGAGGGGCCAATAATTCACCCCTCCACTTT.

This clone was seen more than once but under ten times. V is TRBV6-5 and J is TRBJ1-2; no clear D gene. The CDR3 has 12 amino acids. Germline CDR1 MNHEY, CDR2 SVGAGI. Trimming pared 6 bases from V and 6 bases from J, leaving 11 bases between. CDR3 protein: CASSPGLNGYTF. The CDR3 coding sequence is TGTGCCAGCAGCCCCGGACTGAATGGCTACACCTTC.

The J gene is TRBJ2-5, the V gene TRBV25-1; D not resolved. CDR1 MGHDK and CDR2 SYGVNS come from the germline V gene. Trimming cost V 4 bases and J 5 bases, with 8 bases left between them. The CDR3 is made up of 12 amino acids. The DNA of the CDR3 is TGTGCCAGCAGTGTCTCAGTGGAGACCCAGTACTTC. Translated, it gives CASSVSVETQYF.

This chain uses TRBV30 with TRBJ2-5; no definite D call. The V gene lost 0 bases and the J gene lost 5 bases, with 10 bases spanning the gap. From germline, CDR1 is GTSNPN and CDR2 SVGIG (reference sequence). The length of the CDR3 is 13 residues. The CDR3 region has the DNA TGTGCCTGGAGTGTATCTGGCCCGGAGACCCAGTACTTC. Its protein is CAWSVSGPETQYF.

This chain links TRBV6-5 with TRBJ1-1; D is possibly TRBD1 (6 bases). The CDR3 spans 12 residues. Trimming pared 5 bases from V and 9 bases from J, leaving 13 bases between. In germline, CDR1 is MNHEY, CDR2 SVGAGI. CDR3 sequence reads: CASSRLGGKAFF. The CDR3 DNA sequence: TGTGCCAGCAGTCGGTTAGGGGGTAAAGCTTTCTTT.